Given below is one TCR beta chain in context. Its matching antigen is unknown. This specimen comes from a study of cytomegalovirus exposure and HLA in healthy donors. About the study: In an early release, HLA-typed donors contributed approximately 82 million unique TCR sequences.

Points from the study as a whole: High specificity and sensitivity for cytomegalovirus status were reported for the classifier. An ancestry cluster, one associated with Asian ancestry, reportedly showed fewer N-insertions than the approximately 650-donor mean in a later analysis. V- and J-gene trimming in TCR beta was tied to a missense DCLRE1C variant by an analysis performed later.

With 60 Vbeta and 13 Jbeta primers, the PCR was carried out. Libraries were prepared by immunoSEQ multiplex PCR; TCRdb keeps only in-frame clonotypes and omits some of them. This table holds 200,000 to 250,000 clones, around 89% found once. The sample was PBMCs. The TCR comes from a woman under 30 in good health and CMV-seronegative.

The DNA of the CDR3 is TGTGCCAGCAGTGCCGACAGACCGAAAACCTACGAGCAGTACTTC. This gives the protein CASSADRPKTYEQYF. V usage is TRBV6-6 and J usage is TRBJ2-7, with D perhaps matching TRBD1 (5 bases). With 5 bases removed from V and 2 bases from J, the gap between germline ends came to 16 bases. This CDR3 is 15 amino acids long. Germline values: CDR1 MNHNY, CDR2 SVGAGI (reference sequence).